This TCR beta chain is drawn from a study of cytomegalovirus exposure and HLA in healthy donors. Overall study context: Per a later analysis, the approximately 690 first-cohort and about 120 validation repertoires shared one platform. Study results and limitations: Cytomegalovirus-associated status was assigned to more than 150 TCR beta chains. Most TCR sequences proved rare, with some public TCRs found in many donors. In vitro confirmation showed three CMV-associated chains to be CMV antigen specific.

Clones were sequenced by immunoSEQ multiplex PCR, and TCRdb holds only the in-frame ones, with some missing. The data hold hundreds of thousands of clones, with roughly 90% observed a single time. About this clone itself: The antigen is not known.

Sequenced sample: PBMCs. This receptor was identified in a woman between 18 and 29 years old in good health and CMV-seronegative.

The CDR3 loop reads CASRGTGDYGYTF. In nucleotides, the CDR3 is TGTGCCAGTAGAGGGACAGGGGACTATGGCTACACCTTC. V gene TRBV19 combines with J gene TRBJ1-2; 10 bases align to TRBD1. This CDR3 has 13 amino acids. Germline V lookup: CDR1 LNHDA, CDR2 SQIVND (reference sequence). After removal of 6 bases from V and 3 bases from J, the junction contained 1 base not matched to a gene.